The entry below describes one T cell receptor beta chain. Its target antigen remains unknown. No base-level quality is on record; no much larger clone is a single base apart. Receptor libraries were prepared by the immunoSEQ multiplex PCR assay. For the multiplex PCR, a mixture combining 60 forward primers for TCR Vbeta segments and 13 reverse primers for TCR Jbeta segments was used. The CDR3 region of rearranged TCR beta genes was amplified from genomic DNA with a multiplex PCR assay. On the Illumina HiSeq System, the amplified TCR beta libraries were sequenced as 87-base-pair reads. The paper's data handling went like this. A later analysis counted about 80 million unique TCR beta chains across the 650 to 700 repertoires, and some 11 million of these chains were shared by at least two donors. A nearest-neighbor algorithm error-corrected the raw reads and collapsed the reads into unique sequences, merging closely related sequences to remove PCR and sequencing errors. V, D and J gene segments were assigned by aligning CDR3 sequences to IMGT reference sequences. For a sequence to be retained, a match of at least six nucleotides was required to both a V gene segment and a J gene segment. A rearrangement counted as productive if the CDR3 had no stop codons and remained in frame with V and J, and every other rearrangement counted as non-productive. Following IMGT convention, CDR3 was defined as the stretch from the second conserved V-encoded cysteine up to the conserved J-encoded phenylalanine. The earlier analysis of a few hundred of the donors excluded sequences that lacked an unambiguous match to a single V gene segment. In an earlier analysis of 587 of the donors, V segments were called functional above 56.7% productive rearrangements and were called segregating when the between-donor standard deviation exceeded 5%. A statistical classification framework was developed to diagnose cytomegalovirus status using the catalog of TCR beta chain sequences. In a later analysis, TCR nucleotide sequences were compared against IMGT/GENE-DB human TR gene sequences so that V and J genes could be assigned. The TCRdist pipeline was used in a later analysis to assign CDR3 sequences and most-parsimonious VDJ recombination scenarios. In a later analysis, every TCR beta chain was defined by the combination of its CDR3 amino acid sequence and its V-gene family, and reads without a unique V-gene family were dropped. A later analysis removed several hundred highly shared, low-generation-probability nucleotide sequences to deal with suspected cross-contamination and a sequencing artifact. In a later analysis, a clonal expansion index was calculated for each public chain from normalized within-repertoire ranks of inferred template counts. In a later analysis, generation probabilities were computed using a VDJ recombination model fitted to out-of-frame rearrangements, and the results were checked against IGoR. In a later analysis, TCR-TCR, TCR-HLA and TCR-CMV co-occurrence was scored with hypergeometric tests, and a repertoire-size bias correction was applied to TCR pairs. In a later analysis, false discovery rates were estimated by permuting HLA or CMV assignments 20 times. In a later analysis, co-occurring TCRs were grouped using DBSCAN, and TCRdist sequence similarity was added for clustering within HLA-allele-positive subsets. Repertoires with fewer than 30,000 or more than 120,000 public chains were left out of co-occurrence clustering, as were about 5 repertoires with anomalous nucleotide sharing. TCRdb mirrors the immuneACCESS table, restricted to in-frame sequences. Some clones are absent from its copies; in checked studies, under half trace to an unresolved V gene, and the reason for the others is unknown. The V and J calls and clone size are taken from that table; D and trimming were inferred from the DNA. The table for this sample lists over 150,000 clones; under 85% of them were counted only once. The ten top clones hold roughly 2.8% of the sample.

For CDR1 and CDR2, the germline V gene lists SGHRS and YFSETQ. Germline trimming: 7 bases from V, 6 bases from J; junction bases outside gene matches: 9. Inclusive of the bounding cysteine and phenylalanine, the CDR3 is 13 residues long. Kept here is only the CDR3 DNA, which spans 39 bases and is read in frame from base 1. The cohort comprised 666 healthy bone marrow donors. All cohort members were sampled while nominally healthy, although unrecorded immune exposures were likely present. The donor tested CMV seronegative, placing the donor among the roughly 340 seronegative members of the cohort. A peripheral blood sample was collected from each donor, and TCR beta sequencing was performed on peripheral blood mononuclear cells. The Qiagen DNeasy Blood Extraction Kit was used to extract genomic DNA from the blood cell samples. This sample is part of a study of cytomegalovirus exposure and HLA in healthy donors (dated by TCRdb to about 2017). Looking at the study overall: An earlier analysis of around 600 of the donors reported more than 250 Gb of sequence data and 117 million unique TCR beta sequences from roughly 180 million T cells. The T cell repertoires of 666 subjects were profiled by immunosequencing and related to cytomegalovirus serostatus. Rather than drawing on any new phenotypic data, the later analysis identified candidate immune exposures from TCR beta sequences and the way those sequences occurred across donors. The number of typed donors differed by locus: about 620-640 for A, B, C, DRB1 and DQB1; about 520 for DQA1; some 610 for DPA1; and roughly 450 for DPB1. Donor age, sex, ethnicity and CMV serostatus were compiled together with the repertoire data. Genome-wide SNP genotypes for about 65% of the 666 donors were used in a later genetic analysis, which treated that subset as a discovery cohort. To predict cytomegalovirus infection status, the study combined high-throughput TCR immunosequencing, statistical association of individual TCRs with disease status, and machine learning. Both class I and class II loci were covered by HLA typing, at four-digit resolution. To study patterns of TCR occurrence, a later analysis re-analyzed previously published TCR beta repertoires from more than 550 donors and added high-resolution HLA genotyping. All discovery cohort repertoires had been generated using a single sequencing platform. In addition to the first cohort of hundreds of subjects, a separate validation cohort of about 120 different subjects was used. Four or five DR-DQ haplotypes were handled as single units for association and clustering because linkage in the cohort was strong. An early release covering over 500 HLA-typed donors comprised approximately 290 gigabases of sequencing data and around 80 million unique TCR sequences. Among 350 to 400 genotyped donors of the cohort, an average of approximately 240,000 unique TCR beta nucleotide sequences were sequenced per donor, roughly 20% of them non-productive. The aim of the study was to test whether cataloging public T cell receptors could identify signatures of past pathogen exposure. In an earlier analysis of 550 to 700 of the donors, high-throughput TCR beta sequencing was used to judge whether each TCR beta V gene segment behaved as functional or pseudogenic. Among the roughly 430 genotyped donors, around 81% belonged to the genetic ancestry cluster associated with self-reported Caucasian donors.

General findings and caveats noted by the study authors: Because counts were too low, about 18 rarely observed V segments, including chromosome 9 orphons, were left out of the earlier analysis of approximately 580 of the donors. A later genetic analysis associated a missense DCLRE1C variant with V-gene and J-gene trimming of TCR beta chains, and an independent cohort replicated the association. The classifier was reported to diagnose cytomegalovirus status with high specificity and sensitivity in both the original and validation cohorts. A further reported finding was that TCR beta sequences accurately predicted the HLA-A and HLA-B alleles for most subjects in the first cohort. The study gave a list of 150 to 200 TCR beta chains associated with cytomegalovirus. In an earlier analysis of approximately 600 of the donors, most TCR beta V segments were observed in productive rearrangements about 90% or about 30% of the time, broadly matching IMGT annotations. A later analysis associated 16,951 TCR beta sequences with specific HLA alleles at a false discovery rate of 0.05. Most CMV-associated TCR beta chains appeared to be HLA-restricted in a later analysis, and the HLA associations seemed to be driven largely by CMV exposure. A few of the identified cytomegalovirus-associated TCR beta chains were confirmed in vitro to be specific for cytomegalovirus antigens. Several of the top co-occurrence clusters appeared to be linked to parvovirus B19, influenza, CMV and Epstein-Barr virus, according to a later analysis. The presence/absence analyses assumed that sequencing depth was roughly uniform across donors, and that assumption may not be true. In a later analysis, TCR association rates were found to vary across HLA loci, with the most associated TCRs seen for DRB1 alleles and the fewest for HLA-C alleles. Because the 87-base-pair reads could not distinguish some IMGT-functional V segments, including TRBV6-2 and TRBV6-3, those segments were excluded. While some public TCRs were present in many individuals, most TCR sequences turned up only very rarely across donors. Because HLA typing was missing for some donors at each locus, association tests included only the typed subset. Immune exposure information for the cohort was limited to CMV serostatus. Strong co-occurrence of HLA alleles, especially DR and DQ, made assigning TCR associations to individual alleles difficult. A cluster of highly shared sequence variants was judged likely to represent a technical artifact of the sequencing pipeline. The cohort was sequenced for TCR beta chains only, and without alpha or paired-chain data the features that could be detected were limited. Compared with the roughly 670-donor mean, donors in an Asian-associated ancestry cluster had fewer N-insertions in productive TCRs, according to a later genetic analysis. The authors suggested that the approach could potentially be extended to other disease states and immunological phenotypes. Correlated functional status among segregating V segments might reflect linkage disequilibrium, but an unknown experimental factor could not be ruled out. In a later analysis, HLA-associated TCR beta chains showed more clonal expansion and lower generation probabilities than non-associated chains that were equally common.

The rearranged segments are TRBV5-1 and TRBJ1-2; TRBD1 lines up with 7 middle nucleotides. The sequence was collected from a man between 18 and 29 years old in good health and CMV-seronegative. The sample comprised PBMCs. Here the CDR3 is given as CASAPPTGDGYTF. The nucleotide sequence is TGCGCCAGCGCACCCCCAACAGGGGATGGCTACACCTTC.